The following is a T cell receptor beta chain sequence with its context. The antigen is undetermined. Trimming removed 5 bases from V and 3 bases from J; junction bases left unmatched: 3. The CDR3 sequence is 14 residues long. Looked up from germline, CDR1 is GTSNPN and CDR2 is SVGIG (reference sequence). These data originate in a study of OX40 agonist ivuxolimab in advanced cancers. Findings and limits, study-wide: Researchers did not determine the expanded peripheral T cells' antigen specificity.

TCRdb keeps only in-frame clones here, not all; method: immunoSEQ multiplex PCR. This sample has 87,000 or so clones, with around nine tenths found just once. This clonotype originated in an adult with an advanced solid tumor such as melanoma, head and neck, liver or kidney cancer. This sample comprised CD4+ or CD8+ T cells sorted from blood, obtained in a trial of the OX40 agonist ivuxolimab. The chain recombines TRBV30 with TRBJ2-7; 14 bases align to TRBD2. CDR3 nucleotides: TGTGCCTGGGGACTAGCGGGGGGTTACTACGAGCAGTACTTC. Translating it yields CAWGLAGGYYEQYF. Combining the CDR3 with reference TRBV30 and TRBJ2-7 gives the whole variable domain SQTIHQWPATLVQPVGSPLSLECTVEGTSNPNLYWYRQAAGRGLQLLFYSVGIGQISSEVPQNLSASRPQDRQFILSSKKLLLSDSGFYLCAWGLAGGYYEQYFGPGTRLTVT.